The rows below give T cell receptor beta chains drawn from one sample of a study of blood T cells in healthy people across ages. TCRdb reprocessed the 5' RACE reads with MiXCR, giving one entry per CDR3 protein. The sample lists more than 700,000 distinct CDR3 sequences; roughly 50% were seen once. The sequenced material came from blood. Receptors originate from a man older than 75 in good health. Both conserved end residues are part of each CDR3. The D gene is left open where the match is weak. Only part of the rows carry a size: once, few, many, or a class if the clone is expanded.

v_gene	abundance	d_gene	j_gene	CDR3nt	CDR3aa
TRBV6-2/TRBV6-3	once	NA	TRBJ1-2	TGTGCCAGCAGCGCCCTCAATGGGGGCAGGGACGGCTACACCTTC	CASSALNGGRDGYTF
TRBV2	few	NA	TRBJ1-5	TGTGCCAGCAGGGGGGACAGCAATCAGCCCCAGCATTTT	CASRGDSNQPQHF
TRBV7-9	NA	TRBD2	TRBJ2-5	TGTGCCAGCAGGTTAGCGGGGTACCAAGAGACCCAGTACTTC	CASRLAGYQETQYF
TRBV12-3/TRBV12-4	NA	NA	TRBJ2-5	TGTGCCAGCCAGGGATGGCCCCAAGAGACCCAGTACTTC	CASQGWPQETQYF
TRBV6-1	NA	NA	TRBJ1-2	TGTGCCAGCAACCCCCGGGGGCAGACCTACACCTTC	CASNPRGQTYTF
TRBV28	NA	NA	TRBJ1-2	TGTGCCAGCACCCCTGGGGGGGGATACTATGGCTACACCTTC	CASTPGGGYYGYTF
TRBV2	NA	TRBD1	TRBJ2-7	TGTACCAGCAGTCGACAGGGACCGACCTACGAGCAGTACTTC	CTSSRQGPTYEQYF
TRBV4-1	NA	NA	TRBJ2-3	TGCGCCAGCAGCCAAGTGGGACTTCGAGGCGCGTATTTT	CASSQVGLRGAYF
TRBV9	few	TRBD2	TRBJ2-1	TGTGCCAGCAGCCCCCCGGGAGGCCCCATGTGGAATGAGCAGTTCTTC	CASSPPGGPMWNEQFF
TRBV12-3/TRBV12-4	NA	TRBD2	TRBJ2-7	TGTGCCAGCAGTTTATTGTGGGGACTAGCCGACGAGCAGTACTTC	CASSLLWGLADEQYF
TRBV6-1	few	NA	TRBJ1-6	TGTGCCAGCAGTGAAGATCAAGGGTGGAATTCACCCCTCCACTTT	CASSEDQGWNSPLHF
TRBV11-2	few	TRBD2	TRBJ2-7	TGTGCCAGCAGCTTTCGCGGGAGATACGAGCAGTACTTC	CASSFRGRYEQYF
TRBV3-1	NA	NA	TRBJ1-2	TGTGCCAGCAGCCAAGTCAACGGAGGCTACACCTTC	CASSQVNGGYTF
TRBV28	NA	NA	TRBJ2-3	TGTGCCAGCAGTTTAGTTGGCGGAGCGCAGTATTTT	CASSLVGGAQYF
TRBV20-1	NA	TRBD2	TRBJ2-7	TGCAGTGCTAGAGCACCGGGACTAGCGGGAAACGGCGAGCAGTACTTC	CSARAPGLAGNGEQYF
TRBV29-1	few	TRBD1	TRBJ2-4	TGCAGCGGGGGGACAGGGCCTACGGAGCAGTACTTC	CSGGTGPTEQYF
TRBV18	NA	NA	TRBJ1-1	TGTGCCAGCTCAAGGGGGAAGAACACTGAAGCTTTCTTT	CASSRGKNTEAFF
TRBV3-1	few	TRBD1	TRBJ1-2	TGTGCCAGCAGCCAGATGGGACAGGGAGTAGGTGGCTACACCTTC	CASSQMGQGVGGYTF
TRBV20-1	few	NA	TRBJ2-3	TGCAGTGCTAGATGGGAGGCCAGGTTCACAGATACGCAGTATTTT	CSARWEARFTDTQYF
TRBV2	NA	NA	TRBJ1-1	TGTGCCAGCAGCCCAGCCCCGGCCACTGAAGCTTTCTTT	CASSPAPATEAFF
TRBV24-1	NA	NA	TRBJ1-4	TGTGCCACCAGTGATTTGGCCGCTACAGGGAATGAAAAACTGTTTTTT	CATSDLAATGNEKLFF
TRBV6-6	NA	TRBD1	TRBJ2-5	TGTGCCAGCAGTTACTCCCAGGGGGCCGGGGAGACCCAGTACTTC	CASSYSQGAGETQYF
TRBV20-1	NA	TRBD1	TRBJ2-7	TGCAGTGCTAGAGATGAGGGGCAGGGGGCCCACGAGCAGTACTTC	CSARDEGQGAHEQYF
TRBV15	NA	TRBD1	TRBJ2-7	TGTGCCACCAGCTCCCGGGACAGCTCCTACGAGCAGTACTTC	CATSSRDSSYEQYF
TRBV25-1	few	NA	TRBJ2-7	TGTGCCAGCAGTGCTCCAGGGTCGACCTACGAGCAGTACTTC	CASSAPGSTYEQYF
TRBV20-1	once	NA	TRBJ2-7	TGCAGTGCTCGGAATCTGGCCGATTACAATGAGCAGTACTTC	CSARNLADYNEQYF
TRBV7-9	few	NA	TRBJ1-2	TGTGCCAGCAGCTTCGAGGAGTTCGGCTACACCTTC	CASSFEEFGYTF
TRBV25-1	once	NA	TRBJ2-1	TGTGCCAGCAGTGGGTCAGGATGGGGACCCAGCTCCTACAATGGGCAGTTCTTC	CASSGSGWGPSSYNGQFF
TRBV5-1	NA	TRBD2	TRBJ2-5	TGCGCCAGCAGCCAGGGACTAGCGGGAGGAGGGGTAGGAGAGACCCAGTACTTC	CASSQGLAGGGVGETQYF
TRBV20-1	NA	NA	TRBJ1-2	TGCAGTGCGAAAGGGGGAGGTTACGGGGCCGTCTATGGCTACACCTTC	CSAKGGGYGAVYGYTF
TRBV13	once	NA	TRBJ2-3	TGTGCCAGCAGCTTAGGCCTGACCGGATTAGACGCGTATTTT	CASSLGLTGLDAYF
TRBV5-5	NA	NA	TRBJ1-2	TGTGCCAGCAGCTTGATCGGACAGAAAGGCACCTTC	CASSLIGQKGTF
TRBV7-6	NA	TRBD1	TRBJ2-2	TGTGCCAGCAGCTTGGGAACCGGACAGGGGACTATGTCCGGGGAGCTGTTTTTT	CASSLGTGQGTMSGELFF
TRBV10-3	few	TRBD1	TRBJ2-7	TGTGCCATCAGTGTTCGGGTGGTAACCCTACTGACAGGGCAGTACGAGCAGTACTTC	CAISVRVVTLLTGQYEQYF
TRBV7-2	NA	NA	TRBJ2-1	TGTGCCAGCAACCAGGGGGGAAGTGAGCAGTTCTTC	CASNQGGSEQFF
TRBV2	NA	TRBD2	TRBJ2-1	TGTGCCAGCAGTGAAAAGGATGGGTCGACTAGCGCTAGGGAGTTCTTC	CASSEKDGSTSAREFF
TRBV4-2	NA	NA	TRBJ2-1	TGTGCCAGCAGCCAAGATTTTGCGACGCAGCAGTTCTTC	CASSQDFATQQFF
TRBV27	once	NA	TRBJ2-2	TGTGCCAGCAGTTTATTGTTCCTTTCCACCGGGGAGCTGTTTTTT	CASSLLFLSTGELFF
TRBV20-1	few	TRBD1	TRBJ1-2	TGCAGTGCCCCAAGCGGACAGGGGGAAATTCGAGTCTATGGCTACACCTTC	CSAPSGQGEIRVYGYTF
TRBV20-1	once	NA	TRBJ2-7	TGCAGTGCTAGAGATCAACAGCGCTACGAGCAGTACTTC	CSARDQQRYEQYF
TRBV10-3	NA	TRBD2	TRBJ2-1	TGTGCCGCCCAAAGCGGGACGCAATACAATGAGCAGTTCTTC	CAAQSGTQYNEQFF
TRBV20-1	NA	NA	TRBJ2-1	TGCAGTGCTAGAGATCGGGGACGGAGTGAGCAGTTCTTC	CSARDRGRSEQFF
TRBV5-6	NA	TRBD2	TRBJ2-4	TGTGCCAGCAGCCTGTATGCTTCTAGCGGTCTAGCCAAAAACATTCAGTACTTC	CASSLYASSGLAKNIQYF
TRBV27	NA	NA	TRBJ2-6	TGTGCCAGTACGACCTCCCCCGGGGCTGGGGCCAACGTCCTGACTTTC	CASTTSPGAGANVLTF
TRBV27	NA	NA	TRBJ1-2	TGTGCCAGCAGTTCCCAGGGGAGGACTTATGGCTACACCTTC	CASSSQGRTYGYTF
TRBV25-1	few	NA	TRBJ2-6	TGTGCCAGTGAGGGGGGAGGGGCCAACGTCCTGACTTTC	CASEGGGANVLTF
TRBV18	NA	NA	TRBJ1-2	TGTGCCAGCTCACCTGCCGACCAGAACTATGGCTACACCTTC	CASSPADQNYGYTF
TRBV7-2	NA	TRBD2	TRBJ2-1	TGTGCCAGCAGCTTAGGGGGTAGCGGGGTTGTGTTGACCTACAATGAGCAGTTCTTT	CASSLGGSGVVLTYNEQFF
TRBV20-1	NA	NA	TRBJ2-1	TGCAGTGACAGAGGCGTCCAGGGCAATGAGCAGTTCTTC	CSDRGVQGNEQFF
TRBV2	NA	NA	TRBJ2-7	TGTGCCAGCAGTCCCACCTGGACGTCCAGAAGCTCCTACGAGCAGTACTTC	CASSPTWTSRSSYEQYF
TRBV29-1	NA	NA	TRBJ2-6	TGCAGCGTGAAAGGGGGGGGCTCTGGGGCCAACGTCCTGACTTTC	CSVKGGGSGANVLTF